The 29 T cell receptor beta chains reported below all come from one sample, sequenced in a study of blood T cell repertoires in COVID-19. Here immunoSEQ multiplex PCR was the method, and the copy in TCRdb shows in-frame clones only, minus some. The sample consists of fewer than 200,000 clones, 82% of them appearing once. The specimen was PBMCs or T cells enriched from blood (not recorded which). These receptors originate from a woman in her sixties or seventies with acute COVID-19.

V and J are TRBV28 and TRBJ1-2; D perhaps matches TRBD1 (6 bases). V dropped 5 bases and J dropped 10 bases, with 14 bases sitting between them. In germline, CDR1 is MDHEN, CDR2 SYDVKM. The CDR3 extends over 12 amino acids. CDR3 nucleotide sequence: TGTGCCAGCAGTCAACCGACAGGAGACTACACCTTC. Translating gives CASSQPTGDYTF.

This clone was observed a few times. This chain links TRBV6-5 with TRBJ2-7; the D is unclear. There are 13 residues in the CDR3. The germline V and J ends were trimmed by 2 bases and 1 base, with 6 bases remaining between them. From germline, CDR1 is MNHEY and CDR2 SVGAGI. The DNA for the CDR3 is TGTGCCAGCAGTTACACCGGTTCCTACGAGCAGTACTTC. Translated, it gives CASSYTGSYEQYF.

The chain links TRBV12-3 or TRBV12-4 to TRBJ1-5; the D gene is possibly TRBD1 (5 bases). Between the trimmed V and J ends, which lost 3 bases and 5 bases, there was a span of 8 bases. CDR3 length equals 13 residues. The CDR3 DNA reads TGTGCCAGCAGTTTGGGAGGGGATCAGCCCCAGCATTTT. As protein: CASSLGGDQPQHF.

The CDR3 DNA follows: TGTGCCAGCAGCTTAGTCAGCGGGGGGGCCGGGGAGACCCAGTACTTC. Its protein product is CASSLVSGGAGETQYF. The V call is TRBV7-2, the J call TRBJ2-5; 10 bases line up with TRBD2. The CDR3 has 16 amino acids. J was trimmed by 5 bases and V by 1 base; bases with no gene match: 7. The germline V gene has CDR1 SGHTA and CDR2 FQGNSA.

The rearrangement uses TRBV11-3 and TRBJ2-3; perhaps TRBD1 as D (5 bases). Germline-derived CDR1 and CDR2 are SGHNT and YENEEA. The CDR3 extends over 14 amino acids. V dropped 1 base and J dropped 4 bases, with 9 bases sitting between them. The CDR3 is CASSLGTGSDTQYF. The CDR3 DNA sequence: TGTGCCAGCAGCTTAGGCACAGGTTCAGATACGCAGTATTTT.

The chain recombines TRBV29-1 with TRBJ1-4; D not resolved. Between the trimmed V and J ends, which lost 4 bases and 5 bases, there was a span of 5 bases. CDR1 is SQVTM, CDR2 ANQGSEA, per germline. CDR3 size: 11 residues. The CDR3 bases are TGCAGCGTTGTCAGGAATGAAAAACTGTTTTTT. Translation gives CSVVRNEKLFF.

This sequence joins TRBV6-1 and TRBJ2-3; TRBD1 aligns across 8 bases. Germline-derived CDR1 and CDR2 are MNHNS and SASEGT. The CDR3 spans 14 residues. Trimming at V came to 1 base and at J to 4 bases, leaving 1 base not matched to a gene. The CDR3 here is CASSEGTGPDTQYF. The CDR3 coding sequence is TGTGCCAGCAGTGAAGGGACAGGGCCAGATACGCAGTATTTT.

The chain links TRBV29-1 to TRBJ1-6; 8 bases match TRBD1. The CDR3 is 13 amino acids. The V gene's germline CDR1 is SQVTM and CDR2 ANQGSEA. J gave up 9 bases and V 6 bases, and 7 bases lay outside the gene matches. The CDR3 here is CSVTTGEGSPLHF. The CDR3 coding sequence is TGCAGCGTGACGACAGGGGAGGGTTCACCCCTCCACTTT.

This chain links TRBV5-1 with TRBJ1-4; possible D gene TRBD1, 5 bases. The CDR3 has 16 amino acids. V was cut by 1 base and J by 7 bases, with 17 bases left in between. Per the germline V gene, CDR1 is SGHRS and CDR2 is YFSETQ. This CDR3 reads CASSLSDRGFGEKLFF. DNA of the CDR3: TGCGCCAGCAGCTTGTCAGATCGGGGGTTCGGTGAAAAACTGTTTTTT.

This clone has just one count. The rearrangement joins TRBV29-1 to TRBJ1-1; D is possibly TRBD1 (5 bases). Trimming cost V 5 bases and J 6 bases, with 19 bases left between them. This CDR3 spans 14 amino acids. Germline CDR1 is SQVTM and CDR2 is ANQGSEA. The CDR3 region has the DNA TGCAGCGTTTCGAATCCCGCAGGGTCGGCTGAAGCTTTCTTT. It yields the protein CSVSNPAGSAEAFF. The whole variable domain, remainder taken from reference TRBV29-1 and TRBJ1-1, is SAVISQKPSRDICQRGTSLTIQCQVDSQVTMMFWYRQQPGQSLTLIATANQGSEATYESGFVIDKFPISRPNLTFSTLTVSNMSPEDSSIYLCSVSNPAGSAEAFFGQGTRLTVV.

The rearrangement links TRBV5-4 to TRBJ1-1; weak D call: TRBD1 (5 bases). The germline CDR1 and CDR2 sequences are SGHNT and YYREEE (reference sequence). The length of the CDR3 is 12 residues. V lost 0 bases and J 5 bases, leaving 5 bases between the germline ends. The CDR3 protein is CASSLEGTEAFF. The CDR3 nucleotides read TGTGCCAGCAGCTTGGAGGGGACTGAAGCTTTCTTT.

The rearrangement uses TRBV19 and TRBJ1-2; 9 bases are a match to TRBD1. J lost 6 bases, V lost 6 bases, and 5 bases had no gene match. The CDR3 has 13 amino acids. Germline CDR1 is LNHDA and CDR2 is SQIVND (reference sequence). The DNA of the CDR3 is TGTGCCAGTAGGCGGGGACAGGGAAATGGCTACACCTTC. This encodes CASRRGQGNGYTF.

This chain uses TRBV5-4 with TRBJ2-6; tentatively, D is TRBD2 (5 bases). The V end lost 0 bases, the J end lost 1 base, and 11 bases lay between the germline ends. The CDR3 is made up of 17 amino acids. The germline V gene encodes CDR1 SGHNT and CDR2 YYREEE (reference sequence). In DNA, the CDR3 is TGTGCCAGCAGCTTGGCGGGCGGGTCGTCTGGGGCCAACGTCCTGACTTTC. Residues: CASSLAGGSSGANVLTF.

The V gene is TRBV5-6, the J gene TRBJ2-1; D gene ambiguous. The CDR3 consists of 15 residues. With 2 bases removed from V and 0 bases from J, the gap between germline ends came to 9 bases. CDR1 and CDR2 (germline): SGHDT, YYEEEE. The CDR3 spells CASSFPRSSYNEQFF. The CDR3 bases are TGTGCCAGCAGCTTCCCTAGGAGCTCCTACAATGAGCAGTTCTTC.

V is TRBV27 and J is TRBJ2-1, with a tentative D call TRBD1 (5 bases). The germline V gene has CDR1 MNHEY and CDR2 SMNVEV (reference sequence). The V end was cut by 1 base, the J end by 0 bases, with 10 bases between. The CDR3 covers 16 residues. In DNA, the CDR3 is TGTGCCAGCAGTTTATTGGGGCTTAGCTCCTACAATGAGCAGTTCTTC. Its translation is CASSLLGLSSYNEQFF.

The CDR3 nucleotides read TGTGCCAGCAAGACATCCAATTCACCCCTCCACTTT. Protein product: CASKTSNSPLHF. The chain has TRBV28 and TRBJ1-6; no definite D call. In germline, CDR1 is MDHEN, CDR2 SYDVKM. Trimming took off 7 bases at V and 7 bases at J, with 8 bases between the two ends. The CDR3 sequence is 12 residues long.

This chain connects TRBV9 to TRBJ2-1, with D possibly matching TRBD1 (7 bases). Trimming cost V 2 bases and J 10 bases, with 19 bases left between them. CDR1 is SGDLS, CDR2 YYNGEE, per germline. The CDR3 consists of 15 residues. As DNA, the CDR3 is TGTGCCAGCAGCGTCCGACAGGGTACACGGGGGGAGCAGTTCTTC. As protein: CASSVRQGTRGEQFF.

CDR3 sequence reads: CASSLAQSVNQPQHF. CDR3 nucleotides: TGTGCCAGCAGCTTGGCCCAATCGGTGAATCAGCCCCAGCATTTT. This sequence joins TRBV5-8 and TRBJ1-5; D gene uncertain. V gave up 0 bases and J gave up 4 bases, with 11 bases separating them. Germline V CDR1 and CDR2: SGHTS, YDEGEE. The CDR3 is 15 residues long.

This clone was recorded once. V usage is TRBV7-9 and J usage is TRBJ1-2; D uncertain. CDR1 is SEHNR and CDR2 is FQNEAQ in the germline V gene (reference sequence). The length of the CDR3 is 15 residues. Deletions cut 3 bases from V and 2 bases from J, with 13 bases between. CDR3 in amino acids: CASSLKVGINYGYTF. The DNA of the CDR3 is TGTGCCAGCAGCTTGAAAGTCGGGATAAACTATGGCTACACCTTC.

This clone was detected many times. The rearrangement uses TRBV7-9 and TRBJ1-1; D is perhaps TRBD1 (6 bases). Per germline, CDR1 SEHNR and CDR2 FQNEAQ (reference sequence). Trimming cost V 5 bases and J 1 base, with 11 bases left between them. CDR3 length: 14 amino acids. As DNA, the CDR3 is TGTGCCAGCAGCATTACAGGGACGAACACTGAAGCTTTCTTT. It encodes CASSITGTNTEAFF.

The CDR3 protein is CASSSATSGRASEQFF. The CDR3 DNA is TGTGCCAGTAGTTCGGCGACTAGCGGGAGGGCCAGTGAGCAGTTCTTC. The V and J genes are TRBV19 and TRBJ2-1; 14 bases align to TRBD2. V lost 5 bases, J lost 9 bases, and 9 bases stayed unmatched. Germline V gene data show CDR1 as LNHDA and CDR2 as SQIVND (reference sequence). This CDR3 has 16 amino acids.

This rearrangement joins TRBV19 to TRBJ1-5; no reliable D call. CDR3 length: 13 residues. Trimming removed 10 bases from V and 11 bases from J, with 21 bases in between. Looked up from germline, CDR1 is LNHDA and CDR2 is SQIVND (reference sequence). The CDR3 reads CATREEGIEAQHF. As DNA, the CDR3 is TGTGCCACCAGAGAGGAAGGAATCGAGGCCCAGCATTTT.

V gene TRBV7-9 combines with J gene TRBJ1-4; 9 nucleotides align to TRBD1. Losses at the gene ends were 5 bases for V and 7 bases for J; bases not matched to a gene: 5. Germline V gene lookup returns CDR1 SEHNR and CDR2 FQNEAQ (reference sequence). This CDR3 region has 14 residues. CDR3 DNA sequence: TGTGCCAGCAGCGAAGGACAGGGGAGTGAAAAACTGTTTTTT. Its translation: CASSEGQGSEKLFF.

The CDR3 DNA reads TGTGCCAGCATTGAAGCGGGGGGGCCGACAGATACGCAGTATTTT. Amino acid sequence: CASIEAGGPTDTQYF. The chain uses TRBV28 and TRBJ2-3; 10 nucleotides align to TRBD2. Germline assignment: CDR1 MDHEN and CDR2 SYDVKM. J gave up 3 bases and V 7 bases, and 7 bases lay outside the gene matches. The CDR3 totals 15 residues.

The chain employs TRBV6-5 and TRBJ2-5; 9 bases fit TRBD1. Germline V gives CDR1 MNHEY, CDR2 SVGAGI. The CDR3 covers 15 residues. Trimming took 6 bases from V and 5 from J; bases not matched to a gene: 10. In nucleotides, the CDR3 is TGTGCCAGCAGCCTGGGACAGGGTGCCGCGGAGACCCAGTACTTC. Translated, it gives CASSLGQGAAETQYF.

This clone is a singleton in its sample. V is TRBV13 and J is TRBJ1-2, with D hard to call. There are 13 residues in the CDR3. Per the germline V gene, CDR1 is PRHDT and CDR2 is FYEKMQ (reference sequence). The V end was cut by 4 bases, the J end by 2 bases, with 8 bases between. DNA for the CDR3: TGTGCCAGCAGCTCGACGGGGAACTATGGCTACACCTTC. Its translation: CASSSTGNYGYTF. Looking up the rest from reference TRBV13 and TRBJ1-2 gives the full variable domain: AAGVIQSPRHLIKEKRETATLKCYPIPRHDTVYWYQQGPGQDPQFLISFYEKMQSDKGSIPDRFSAQQFSDYHSELNMSSLELGDSALYFCASSSTGNYGYTFGSGTRLTVV.

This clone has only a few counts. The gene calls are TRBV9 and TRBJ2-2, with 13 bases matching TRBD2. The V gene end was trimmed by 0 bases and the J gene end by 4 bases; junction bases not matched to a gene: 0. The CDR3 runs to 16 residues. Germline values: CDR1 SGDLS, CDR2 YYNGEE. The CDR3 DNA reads TGTGCCAGCAGCGTAGGACTAGCGGGGGGCACCGGGGAGCTGTTTTTT. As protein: CASSVGLAGGTGELFF.

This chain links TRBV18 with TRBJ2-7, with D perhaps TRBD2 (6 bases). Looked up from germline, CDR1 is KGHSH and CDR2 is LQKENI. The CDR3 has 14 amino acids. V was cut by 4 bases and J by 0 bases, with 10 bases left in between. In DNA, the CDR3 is TGTGCCAGCTCACTGAGGAGGGGCTCCTACGAGCAGTACTTC. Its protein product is CASSLRRGSYEQYF.

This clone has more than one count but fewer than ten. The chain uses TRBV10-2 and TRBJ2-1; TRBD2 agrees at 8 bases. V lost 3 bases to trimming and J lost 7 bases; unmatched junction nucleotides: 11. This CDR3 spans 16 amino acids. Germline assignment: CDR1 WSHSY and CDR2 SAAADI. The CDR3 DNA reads TGCGCCAGCAGTGATTGGGCGGGAGGAGAGAGGAATGAGCAGTTCTTC. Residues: CASSDWAGGERNEQFF.